Following are 18 T cell receptor beta chains from one sample sequenced in a study of blood T cell repertoires in COVID-19. TCRdb's copy holds only in-frame clones and misses some; the assay was immunoSEQ multiplex PCR. The sample yields a few hundred thousand clones, 80% to 90% seen once. Sequencing was done on a sample of PBMCs or T cells enriched from blood (not recorded which). These receptors were taken from a man aged 25 to 45 who had recovered from COVID-19.

This chain connects TRBV28 to TRBJ2-7; 12 positions match TRBD1. CDR1 is MDHEN and CDR2 is SYDVKM in the germline V gene. The CDR3 consists of 14 residues. After removal of 2 bases from V and 6 bases from J, the junction contained 2 bases not matched to a gene. The CDR3 DNA follows: TGTGCCAGCAGTTTACGGGACAGGGGGCTCGAGCAGTACTTC. This codes for CASSLRDRGLEQYF.

J is TRBJ1-2 and V is TRBV6-5; D gene unclear. Germline CDR1 reads MNHEY; CDR2 reads SVGAGI. The CDR3 runs 15 residues. V lost 2 bases, J lost 3 bases, and 13 bases lay in between. CDR3 in amino acids: CASSYQATGDYGYTF. The CDR3 region has the DNA TGTGCCAGCAGTTACCAGGCGACCGGTGACTATGGCTACACCTTC.

This clone has a single count. Other DNA sequences in this specimen translate into the identical CDR3. The chain recombines TRBV6-1 with TRBJ1-2; no definite D call. Germline CDR1 is MNHNS and CDR2 is SASEGT. The CDR3 has 13 residues. V lost 2 bases to trimming and J lost 5 bases, with 9 bases between them. The CDR3 spells CASSETVFYGYTF. CDR3 coding DNA: TGTGCCAGCAGTGAAACTGTCTTTTATGGCTACACCTTC.

The J gene is TRBJ2-2, the V gene TRBV28; possibly TRBD1 for D (6 bases). The CDR3 spans 18 residues. Trimming stripped 1 base from V and 0 bases from J, with 15 bases between. Germline lookup yields CDR1 MDHEN and CDR2 SYDVKM. The CDR3 region is CASSLFFRDKSNTGELFF. The CDR3 DNA reads as TGTGCCAGCAGTTTATTCTTTCGGGACAAATCGAACACCGGGGAGCTGTTTTTT.

This clone occurred once. The chain couples TRBV9 to TRBJ1-3, with D hard to call. The germline V gene encodes CDR1 SGDLS and CDR2 YYNGEE. The V and J ends lost 6 bases and 4 bases respectively, with 17 bases between them. This CDR3 comprises 15 residues. The CDR3 loop reads CASTAGRLTGNTIYF. The CDR3 bases are TGTGCCAGCACTGCTGGCAGGTTGACCGGAAACACCATATATTTT.

V usage is TRBV29-1 and J usage is TRBJ2-7, with 7 bases fitting TRBD1. The V gene end was trimmed by 8 bases and the J gene end by 4 bases; junction bases not matched to a gene: 8. The length of the CDR3 is 12 residues. Germline V gives CDR1 SQVTM, CDR2 ANQGSEA. In DNA, the CDR3 is TGCAGCATAGGACAGGATGTATACGAGCAGTACTTC. It codes for CSIGQDVYEQYF.

The chain is built from TRBV4-3 and TRBJ1-6; D is unclear. Trimming stripped 0 bases from V and 7 bases from J, with 10 bases between. CDR3 length: 15 residues. CDR1 is LGHNA and CDR2 is YSLEER in the germline V gene. Here the CDR3 DNA reads TGCGCCAGCAGCCAAGATCGGCGGCTGAATTCACCCCTCCACTTT. Its translation is CASSQDRRLNSPLHF.

The chain uses TRBV6-5 and TRBJ1-2; TRBD1 agrees at 9 bases. Germline V gene sequence: CDR1 MNHEY, CDR2 SVGAGI. The CDR3 sequence is 15 residues long. V was clipped by 1 base and J by 3 bases; unmatched bases: 3. The CDR3 is CASSYLGQGDYGYTF. The CDR3 DNA follows: TGTGCCAGCAGTTACTTGGGACAGGGTGACTATGGCTACACCTTC.

The V call is TRBV5-1, the J call TRBJ1-3; the D is unclear. With 3 bases removed from V and 2 bases from J, the gap between germline ends came to 9 bases. CDR3 size: 14 residues. Germline-derived CDR1 and CDR2 are SGHRS and YFSETQ. The DNA for the CDR3 is TGCGCCAGCAGCTCGGAGGGCGCTGGAAACACCATATATTTT. Translating it yields CASSSEGAGNTIYF.

V gene TRBV27 combines with J gene TRBJ1-1, with TRBD1 matching 9 bases. V trimming: 6 bases; J trimming: 0 bases; junction bases outside the gene matches: 5. CDR3 length: 15 residues. Germline V CDR1 and CDR2: MNHEY, SMNVEV (reference sequence). CDR3 DNA: TGTGCCAGCAGGAGGGGGACAGGGCTGAACACTGAAGCTTTCTTT. Translation: CASRRGTGLNTEAFF.

This clone was seen only once. The J gene is TRBJ2-7, the V gene TRBV6-5; 12 bases fit TRBD2. V lost 6 bases to trimming and J lost 1 base; unmatched junction nucleotides: 4. CDR3 length: 15 residues. Looked up from germline, CDR1 is MNHEY and CDR2 is SVGAGI. CDR3 protein: CASSLTSGGSYEQYF. The CDR3 nucleotides are TGTGCCAGCAGCCTTACTAGCGGGGGGTCCTACGAGCAGTACTTC.

The chain couples TRBV7-9 to TRBJ1-6; D unclear. Trimming removed 1 base from V and 4 bases from J, with 5 bases in between. CDR1 SEHNR and CDR2 FQNEAQ come from the germline V gene (reference sequence). The CDR3 is 14 amino acids. As DNA, the CDR3 is TGTGCCAGCAGCTTAGGAGGGTATAATTCACCCCTCCACTTT. Protein: CASSLGGYNSPLHF.

V usage is TRBV19 and J usage is TRBJ1-5; D unclear. The V end lost 6 bases, the J end lost 6 bases, and 18 bases lay between the germline ends. The germline V gene has CDR1 LNHDA and CDR2 SQIVND (reference sequence). This CDR3 contains 15 residues. The CDR3 region has the DNA TGTGCCAGTAGGCACGGTGGAGGGTATGGTCAGCCCCAGCATTTT. Its protein is CASRHGGGYGQPQHF.

The chain employs TRBV2 and TRBJ2-1; 8 bases are shared with TRBD2. This CDR3 spans 12 amino acids. Trimming cost V 10 bases and J 8 bases; bases outside gene matches: 7. CDR1 is SNHLY, CDR2 FYNNEI, per germline. The CDR3 is CATGLVGYEQFF. The CDR3 DNA reads TGTGCCACGGGACTAGTTGGGTATGAGCAGTTCTTC.

J is TRBJ2-7 and V is TRBV11-2; TRBD1 matches 7 bases. Germline V CDR1 and CDR2: SGHAT, FQNNGV. The CDR3 is made up of 15 amino acids. The V and J ends lost 5 bases and 0 bases, in that order; junction bases with no gene match: 7. DNA for the CDR3: TGTGCCAGCAGCACCGTACAGGGGAGCTCCTACGAGCAGTACTTC. It codes for CASSTVQGSSYEQYF. The complete variable domain, with remaining parts taken from reference TRBV11-2 and TRBJ2-7, reads EAGVAQSPRYKIIEKRQSVAFWCNPISGHATLYWYQQILGQGPKLLIQFQNNGVVDDSQLPKDRFSAERLKGVDSTLKIQPAKLEDSAVYLCASSTVQGSSYEQYFGPGTRLTVT.

CDR3 coding DNA: TGTGCCAGCAGCTTAGGCGGGGGGTCAGGGCCCTCTGGAAACACCATATATTTT. Translating gives CASSLGGGSGPSGNTIYF. This rearrangement joins TRBV7-9 to TRBJ1-3; D may be TRBD1 (5 bases). This CDR3 contains 18 residues. Germline CDR1 reads SEHNR; CDR2 reads FQNEAQ (reference sequence). Between the trimmed V and J ends, which lost 1 base and 0 bases, there was a span of 16 bases. Full variable domain (outside the CDR3, taken from reference TRBV7-9 and TRBJ1-3): DTGVSQNPRHKITKRGQNVTFRCDPISEHNRLYWYRQTLGQGPEFLTYFQNEAQLEKSRLLSDRFSAERPKGSFSTLEIQRTEQGDSAMYLCASSLGGGSGPSGNTIYFGEGSWLTVV.

V usage is TRBV30 and J usage is TRBJ1-5; unclear D gene. The CDR3 consists of 15 residues. V gave up 3 bases and J gave up 8 bases, with 20 bases separating them. Germline V gene sequence: CDR1 GTSNPN, CDR2 SVGIG (reference sequence). CDR3 bases: TGTGCCTGGAGCCGGACTGGCCTTAATGGCGAGCCCCAGCATTTT. Translating gives CAWSRTGLNGEPQHF.

The chain employs TRBV10-2 and TRBJ2-5; 9 bases line up with TRBD1. The CDR3 extends over 15 amino acids. With V trimmed by 4 bases and J by 2 bases, 5 bases remained unmatched. The germline gives CDR1 WSHSY, CDR2 SAAADI. The CDR3 DNA reads TGCGCCAGCAGTGCACAGGGGGCGCGGCAAGAGACCCAGTACTTC. It encodes CASSAQGARQETQYF.